A single sample gave rise to the 17 T cell receptor beta chains below, sequenced in a study of CD8+ T cells in alopecia areata. Indicated treatment: oral pan-JAK inhibitor, 5-10 mg twice daily. The sequencing template was cDNA reverse transcribed from extracted RNA. TCRdb's copy holds only in-frame clones and misses some; the assay was immunoSEQ multiplex PCR. The repertoire holds around 190,000 clones, about three fifths seen once, with roughly 1.3% in the top ten. Sequences were derived from CD4+ T cells sorted from blood, sampled at approximately week 49, from a patient treated with tofacitinib. The source is a human donor with alopecia areata.

This clone was picked up a small number of times. This chain links TRBV11-1 with TRBJ1-1; no reliable D call. This CDR3 contains 13 residues. The germline gives CDR1 SGHAT, CDR2 FQDESV (reference sequence). V was shortened by 5 bases and J by 1 base, with 8 bases between the two germline ends. The CDR3 protein is CASSRKQNTEAFF. CDR3 coding DNA: TGTGCCAGCAGCCGTAAACAGAACACTGAAGCTTTCTTT. Based on the CDR3 plus reference TRBV11-1 and TRBJ1-1, the full variable domain is EAEVAQSPRYKITEKSQAVAFWCDPISGHATLYWYRQILGQGPELLVQFQDESVVDDSQLPKDRFSAERLKGVDSTLKIQPAELGDSAMYLCASSRKQNTEAFFGQGTRLTVV.

This sequence joins TRBV5-1 and TRBJ2-5; 8 bases line up with TRBD1. The CDR3 extends over 14 amino acids. Germline CDR1 is SGHRS and CDR2 is YFSETQ. J gave up 7 bases and V 2 bases, and 7 bases lay outside the gene matches. The chain's CDR3 is CASSLQGEIGTQYF. The CDR3 DNA is TGCGCCAGCAGCTTACAGGGGGAGATTGGGACCCAGTACTTC.

The CDR3 bases are TGTGCCAGCAGTAGGGGAGATTGGAACGAGCAGTACTTC. As protein: CASSRGDWNEQYF. The rearrangement uses TRBV25-1 and TRBJ2-7, with D perhaps matching TRBD1 or TRBD2 (5 bases each). The V gene's germline CDR1 is MGHDK and CDR2 SYGVNS. V shed 5 bases and J shed 5 bases, with 13 bases lying between them. The CDR3 contains 13 residues.

V usage is TRBV6-5 and J usage is TRBJ1-5; D remains unclear. This CDR3 contains 13 residues. With 2 bases removed from V and 7 bases from J, the gap between germline ends came to 9 bases. Looked up from germline, CDR1 is MNHEY and CDR2 is SVGAGI. CDR3 residues: CASSYAVEQPQHF. The CDR3 nucleotides are TGTGCCAGCAGTTACGCGGTGGAACAGCCCCAGCATTTT.

The chain couples TRBV5-1 to TRBJ2-3; the D is unclear. The CDR3 is 17 residues long. Trimming shortened V by 2 bases and J by 3 bases, and 19 bases separated the two germline ends. Per germline, CDR1 SGHRS and CDR2 YFSETQ. CDR3 in DNA: TGCGCCAGCAGCTTCTTCCGACGGCAGCAAAAGACAGATACGCAGTATTTT. As protein: CASSFFRRQQKTDTQYF.

This clone was recorded only once. The gene calls are TRBV4-3 and TRBJ1-2; D gene uncertain. The germline V and J ends were trimmed by 5 bases and 4 bases, with 11 bases remaining between them. Germline CDR1 LGHNA, CDR2 YSLEER. This CDR3 is 13 amino acids long. Here the CDR3 reads CASSNNPPYGYTF. DNA for the CDR3: TGCGCCAGCAGCAATAATCCCCCCTATGGCTACACCTTC.

The CDR3 here is CASSDTGKESPLHF. CDR3 in DNA: TGTGCCAGCAGTGATACAGGGAAGGAGTCACCCCTCCACTTT. The J gene is TRBJ1-6, the V gene TRBV25-1; maybe TRBD1 (6 bases). Looked up from germline, CDR1 is MGHDK and CDR2 is SYGVNS. There are 14 residues in the CDR3. The V end was cut by 3 bases, the J end by 10 bases, with 13 bases between.

There are a few counts of this clone. The chain recombines TRBV29-1 with TRBJ1-2; no definite D call. V lost 4 bases, J lost 4 bases, and 13 bases lay in between. Germline V gene sequence: CDR1 SQVTM, CDR2 ANQGSEA. This CDR3 region has 13 residues. The CDR3 DNA follows: TGCAGCGTTGGAAGTATGGGCGGCTATGGCTACACCTTC. It is translated as CSVGSMGGYGYTF.

This clone was picked up a small number of times. This chain connects TRBV15 to TRBJ1-4, with D possibly being TRBD1 (6 bases). Germline V lookup: CDR1 LNHNV, CDR2 YYDKDF (reference sequence). The V and J ends lost 1 base and 5 bases respectively, with 14 bases between them. The CDR3 extends over 16 amino acids. The CDR3 DNA follows: TGTGCCACCAGCAGAGCCGTAGGACAGATGAATGAAAAACTGTTTTTT. Amino acid sequence: CATSRAVGQMNEKLFF.

This rearrangement joins TRBV7-2 to TRBJ2-2; 14 nucleotides line up with TRBD2. CDR1 is SGHTA and CDR2 is FQGNSA in the germline V gene. After removal of 5 bases from V and 5 bases from J, the junction contained 1 base not matched to a gene. The CDR3 spans 15 residues. Here the CDR3 reads CASSGLAGGTGELFF. In DNA, the CDR3 is TGTGCCAGCAGCGGACTAGCGGGGGGAACCGGGGAGCTGTTTTTT.

The rearrangement uses TRBV29-1 and TRBJ2-3, with 7 bases identical to TRBD1. Trimming at V came to 7 bases and at J to 3 bases, leaving 4 bases not matched to a gene. The CDR3 extends over 12 amino acids. Germline-derived CDR1 and CDR2 are SQVTM and ANQGSEA. The CDR3 region is CSGMTGTDTQYF. The CDR3 DNA reads as TGCAGCGGCATGACAGGGACAGATACGCAGTATTTT.

This clone has only a few counts. The J gene is TRBJ1-6, the V gene TRBV11-2; the D gene is possibly TRBD1 (5 bases). The CDR3 runs to 16 residues. Trimming left V 1 base short and J 5 bases short, with 12 bases between. Per germline, CDR1 SGHAT and CDR2 FQNNGV. This chain's CDR3 is CASSLGPGRNNSPLHF. The CDR3 DNA reads TGTGCCAGCAGCTTAGGCCCGGGACGGAATAATTCACCCCTCCACTTT.

This sequence joins TRBV6-1 and TRBJ1-1; D remains unclear. Germline CDR1 and CDR2: MNHNS and SASEGT. Deletions cut 8 bases from V and 5 bases from J, with 12 bases between. The CDR3 extends over 12 amino acids. As DNA, the CDR3 is TGTGCCAGCTCGTATCAGGAAACTGAAGCTTTCTTT. Amino acid sequence: CASSYQETEAFF.

V gene TRBV7-2 combines with J gene TRBJ2-5, with D uncertain. CDR1 is SGHTA, CDR2 FQGNSA, per germline. V was clipped by 5 bases and J by 1 base, with 5 bases between them. The CDR3 has 12 residues. The CDR3 here is CASSHFQETQYF. In DNA, the CDR3 is TGTGCCAGCAGCCACTTCCAAGAGACCCAGTACTTC.

This chain links TRBV30 with TRBJ1-2; D remains ambiguous. The V end lost 1 base, the J end lost 1 base, and 7 bases lay between the germline ends. CDR1 GTSNPN and CDR2 SVGIG come from the germline V gene (reference sequence). The CDR3 covers 13 residues. The CDR3 loop reads CAWSARGNYGYTF. The CDR3 DNA reads TGTGCCTGGAGTGCCCGGGGTAACTATGGCTACACCTTC.

The chain combines TRBV5-1 with TRBJ2-5; D unresolved. Germline-derived CDR1 and CDR2 are SGHRS and YFSETQ. This CDR3 is built from 13 residues. Trimming removed 0 bases from V and 3 bases from J, with 6 bases in between. For the CDR3, the DNA is TGCGCCAGCAGCTTGGCCGCAGAAGAGACCCAGTACTTC. Translated, it gives CASSLAAEETQYF.

V and J are TRBV4-3 and TRBJ2-1; TRBD1 might be the D (7 bases). The CDR3 totals 16 residues. The V end was cut by 3 bases, the J end by 1 base, with 13 bases between. CDR1 LGHNA and CDR2 YSLEER come from the germline V gene. The CDR3 bases are TGCGCCAGCAGCCAGAGGACAGGACTATCCTACAATGAGCAGTTCTTC. Protein: CASSQRTGLSYNEQFF.